What follows are 24 T cell receptor beta chains derived from one specimen sequenced in a study of T cells after yellow fever vaccination. Each CDR3 protein is one row after TCRdb ran MiXCR on the 5' RACE reads. The sample includes hundreds of thousands of distinct CDR3 sequences, 11% of them seen just once. This specimen consisted of PBMCs, obtained on the day of the first yellow fever vaccination. Receptor source: a man aged 18 to 30 who received the YFV17D yellow fever vaccine.

This rearrangement joins TRBV19 to TRBJ1-1; D unclear. The germline gives CDR1 LNHDA, CDR2 SQIVND (reference sequence). Trimming took off 2 bases at V and 3 bases at J, with 16 bases between the two ends. The CDR3 totals 16 residues. CDR3 DNA sequence: TGTGCCAGTAGTATAACCACTCGATCGAGTTACACTGAAGCTTTCTTT. Encoded protein: CASSITTRSSYTEAFF.

This rearrangement joins TRBV14 to TRBJ1-1; D uncertain. CDR1 is SGHDN, CDR2 FVKESK, per germline. Trimming stripped 1 base from V and 6 bases from J, with 15 bases between. The length of the CDR3 is 15 residues. The CDR3 is CASSQGLWGRAEAFF. CDR3 DNA sequence: TGTGCCAGCAGCCAAGGCCTTTGGGGTCGGGCTGAAGCTTTCTTT.

The chain joins TRBV12-3 or TRBV12-4 to TRBJ1-1; D uncertain. The V and J ends lost 4 bases and 5 bases respectively, with 14 bases between them. CDR3 length: 14 residues. The CDR3 spells CASSWTSVGTEAFF. In DNA form, the CDR3 reads TGTGCCAGCAGTTGGACTTCAGTCGGGACTGAAGCTTTCTTT.

CDR3 in DNA: TGTGCCAGCAGCTTGGCCGGGACAAGGCAAGAGACCCAGTACTTC. As protein: CASSLAGTRQETQYF. V is TRBV5-4 and J is TRBJ2-5; TRBD1 is a possible D gene (6 bases). The V and J ends lost 0 bases and 2 bases respectively, with 11 bases between them. The CDR3 has 15 residues. CDR1 is SGHNT, CDR2 YYREEE, per germline (reference sequence).

The V call is TRBV27, the J call TRBJ1-5; the D gene is possibly TRBD1 (6 bases). This CDR3 has 15 residues. Germline V lookup: CDR1 MNHEY, CDR2 SMNVEV (reference sequence). V lost 0 bases to trimming and J lost 7 bases, with 13 bases between them. CDR3 sequence (DNA): TGTGCCAGCAGTTTATCGAGGGGGTTATACCAGCCCCAGCATTTT. As protein: CASSLSRGLYQPQHF.

The chain combines TRBV2 with TRBJ2-1, with 7 bases aligning to TRBD1. Germline CDR1 reads SNHLY; CDR2 reads FYNNEI. Losses at the gene ends were 8 bases for V and 10 bases for J; bases not matched to a gene: 8. The CDR3 contains 12 residues. CDR3 loop: CASGWTRGEQFF. As DNA, the CDR3 is TGTGCCAGCGGGTGGACCAGGGGGGAGCAGTTCTTC.

This clonotype was seen a handful of times. This chain joins TRBV20-1 and TRBJ2-7, with D maybe TRBD1 (7 bases). This CDR3 has 12 amino acids. CDR1 and CDR2 (germline): DFQATT, SNEGSKA (reference sequence). V lost 3 bases and J lost 4, with 10 bases in between. The CDR3 sequence: CSARQGGYEQYF. CDR3 DNA sequence: TGCAGTGCTAGGCAGGGGGGATACGAGCAGTACTTC.

The sample holds a few counts of this clonotype. The V call is TRBV4-3, the J call TRBJ2-3; D perhaps matches TRBD1 (6 bases). The CDR3 loop spans 16 amino acids. V was shortened by 2 bases and J by 3 bases, with 15 bases between the two germline ends. Per the germline V gene, CDR1 is LGHNA and CDR2 is YSLEER. Here the CDR3 reads CASSQSGTRGTDTQYF. The CDR3 DNA follows: TGCGCCAGCAGCCAATCCGGGACGAGGGGGACAGATACGCAGTATTTT.

This clonotype was seen many times. The chain joins TRBV18 to TRBJ2-3, with D unresolved. V was cut by 8 bases and J by 5 bases, with 11 bases left in between. This CDR3 comprises 12 residues. Per germline, CDR1 KGHSH and CDR2 LQKENI. CDR3 in DNA: TGTGCCAGCAGCCCCTCGGGAGATACGCAGTATTTT. Protein product: CASSPSGDTQYF.

In this sample, this clonotype turned up many times. The CDR3: CASSQWGGGTEAFF. The CDR3, as DNA: TGCGCCAGCAGCCAATGGGGGGGGGGAACTGAAGCTTTCTTT. The chain is built from TRBV4-3 and TRBJ1-1; D perhaps matches TRBD1 (5 bases). The CDR3 has 14 amino acids. The V gene lost 2 bases and the J gene lost 5 bases, with 12 bases spanning the gap. Looked up from germline, CDR1 is LGHNA and CDR2 is YSLEER.

At least ten counts were recorded for this clonotype. This chain links TRBV7-2 with TRBJ1-5; no reliable D call. V dropped 5 bases and J dropped 5 bases, with 10 bases sitting between them. The CDR3 consists of 13 residues. From germline, CDR1 is SGHTA and CDR2 FQGNSA. DNA of the CDR3: TGTGCCAGCAGCCAAGGGCGGGATCAGCCCCAGCATTTT. This translates into CASSQGRDQPQHF.

DNA of the CDR3: TGTGCCAGCAGTTACTCGATTGGCACCTTGAACACTGAAGCTTTCTTT. This codes for CASSYSIGTLNTEAFF. The chain couples TRBV6-5 to TRBJ1-1, with D unclear. Germline CDR1 is MNHEY and CDR2 is SVGAGI. Trimming took off 0 bases at V and 0 bases at J, with 11 bases between the two ends. This CDR3 comprises 16 residues.

The genes are TRBV5-6 and TRBJ2-4; TRBD1 is a possible D gene (6 bases). The CDR3 is 15 residues long. V shed 1 base and J shed 3 bases, with 11 bases lying between them. CDR1 is SGHDT and CDR2 is YYEEEE in the germline V gene. For the CDR3, the DNA is TGTGCCAGCAGCTTGTGGCTCAGGGGCAAAAACATTCAGTACTTC. Translating gives CASSLWLRGKNIQYF.

This clonotype was counted at least ten times. The chain is built from TRBV7-9 and TRBJ1-6; D not certain. V was trimmed by 3 bases and J by 7 bases, leaving 4 bases between them. Germline CDR1 SEHNR, CDR2 FQNEAQ (reference sequence). The CDR3 totals 12 residues. For the CDR3, the DNA is TGTGCCAGCAGCTTCCAGAATTCACCCCTCCACTTT. Its protein product is CASSFQNSPLHF.

The chain recombines TRBV7-9 with TRBJ1-6; D gene unclear. V lost 8 bases to trimming and J lost 8 bases, with 13 bases between them. Germline CDR1 and CDR2: SEHNR and FQNEAQ (reference sequence). The CDR3 spans 13 residues. This CDR3 reads CASDRDTDSPLHF. Here the CDR3 DNA reads TGTGCCAGCGACCGGGATACGGATTCACCCCTCCACTTT.

The chain recombines TRBV12-3 or TRBV12-4 with TRBJ2-1, with 12 bases lining up with TRBD1. The V segment lost 5 bases and the J segment 9 bases; nucleotides outside the gene matches: 5. The length of the CDR3 is 14 residues. The CDR3 DNA reads as TGTGCCAGCAGTCCGGGACAGGGGGCCTTTGAGCAGTTCTTC. It yields the protein CASSPGQGAFEQFF.

There are a few counts of this clonotype. V usage is TRBV11-2 and J usage is TRBJ1-2, with D possibly TRBD1 on 5 matching bases. CDR1 is SGHAT, CDR2 FQNNGV, per germline. The CDR3 extends over 17 amino acids. V shed 0 bases and J shed 1 base, with 15 bases lying between them. DNA for the CDR3: TGTGCCAGCAGCTTAGAAGCCCAGGGCGGAATTAACTATGGCTACACCTTC. It specifies CASSLEAQGGINYGYTF.

This clonotype appeared a few times. The chain recombines TRBV7-9 with TRBJ2-1; 12 bases are a match to TRBD1. The CDR3 has 16 amino acids. CDR1 and CDR2 from the germline V gene are SEHNR and FQNEAQ (reference sequence). V gave up 5 bases and J gave up 4 bases; unmatched junction bases: 6. CDR3 in DNA: TGTGCCAGCAGCGAGGGACAGGGGGCGCGGTACAATGAGCAGTTCTTC. This codes for CASSEGQGARYNEQFF.

This clonotype was recorded a few times. The rearrangement links TRBV20-1 to TRBJ1-6; D remains ambiguous. This CDR3 has 15 amino acids. Germline loops: CDR1 DFQATT, CDR2 SNEGSKA (reference sequence). Trimming took off 2 bases at V and 0 bases at J, with 8 bases between the two ends. The CDR3 sequence is CSARLSSSYNSPLHF. As DNA, the CDR3 is TGCAGTGCTAGATTATCGAGCTCCTATAATTCACCCCTCCACTTT.

This chain links TRBV7-2 with TRBJ2-7; possible D gene TRBD1, 6 bases. Germline CDR1 SGHTA, CDR2 FQGNSA. This CDR3 region has 13 residues. V was clipped by 3 bases and J by 3 bases, with 9 bases between them. The CDR3 region is CASSFRTDYEQYF. Here the CDR3 DNA reads TGTGCCAGCAGCTTCCGGACAGACTACGAGCAGTACTTC.

Concerning this clonotype itself: One end of the junction is discordant with germline, which a read error may explain. CDR3 in amino acids: CASRWDTDTQYF. For the CDR3, the DNA is TGTGCAAGCAGGTGGGACACAGATACGCAGTATTTT. The V call is TRBV12-3 or TRBV12-4, the J call TRBJ2-3; no reliable D call. This CDR3 spans 12 amino acids.

In its sample, this clonotype was seen a few times. Sequence at one end of the junction differs from germline and may be a read error. The CDR3 here is CSARGTGKFYYGYIF. CDR3 DNA sequence: TGCAGTGCTAGGGGGACAGGCAAGTTCTACTATGGCTACATCTTC. The chain couples TRBV20-1 to TRBJ1-2; 8 bases are a match to TRBD1. CDR1 and CDR2 (germline): DFQATT, SNEGSKA (reference sequence). This CDR3 region has 15 residues.

This clonotype has a handful of counts. The V call is TRBV6-5, the J call TRBJ2-2, with D perhaps given as TRBD1 or TRBD2 (6 bases each). The CDR3 consists of 16 residues. CDR1 and CDR2 (germline): MNHEY, SVGAGI. Trimming stripped 0 bases from V and 6 bases from J, with 14 bases between. CDR3 coding DNA: TGTGCCAGCAGTTACTCGGGGGGCGCGAATTCCGGGGAGCTGTTTTTT. Translating it yields CASSYSGGANSGELFF.

The V and J genes are TRBV7-2 and TRBJ1-6, with D possibly being TRBD1 (6 bases). V lost 5 bases and J 10 bases, leaving 24 bases between the germline ends. CDR3 length: 17 residues. Germline CDR1 is SGHTA and CDR2 is FQGNSA. CDR3 coding DNA: TGTGCCAGCAGCACCATAGGGGGGACAAGTGGCAGATCACCCCTCCACTTT. It is translated as CASSTIGGTSGRSPLHF.